This T cell receptor beta chain was sequenced in a study of blood T cell repertoires in COVID-19. As for the study in general: COVID-19 samples collected from the United States, Italy and Spain covered acute and convalescent phases. The analysed material was cDNA or gDNA that came from T cells, B-cell-depleted T cells, or PBMCs.

Germline CDR1 is SGHRS and CDR2 is YFSETQ. With 6 bases removed from V and 5 bases from J, the gap between germline ends came to 17 bases. The CDR3 is 14 amino acids. Per the authors' pipeline: Amplification of reference gene primers provided the estimated nucleated cell counts. Sequenced by immunoSEQ multiplex PCR; TCRdb stores in-frame clones only, minus some. The DNA gave D and trimming, while V, J and clone size come from that table. There are around 200,000 clones in the sample; around 86% occur only once, and around 3% lies in the top ten. This sequence joins TRBV5-1 and TRBJ1-2; TRBD1 is a possible D gene (6 bases). This clonotype was obtained from a man between 35 and 55 years old with active or convalescent COVID-19. Sequenced: peripheral blood. The CDR3 reads CASNTGNEVYGYTF. The CDR3 bases are TGCGCCAGCAACACAGGGAACGAGGTTTATGGCTACACCTTC.